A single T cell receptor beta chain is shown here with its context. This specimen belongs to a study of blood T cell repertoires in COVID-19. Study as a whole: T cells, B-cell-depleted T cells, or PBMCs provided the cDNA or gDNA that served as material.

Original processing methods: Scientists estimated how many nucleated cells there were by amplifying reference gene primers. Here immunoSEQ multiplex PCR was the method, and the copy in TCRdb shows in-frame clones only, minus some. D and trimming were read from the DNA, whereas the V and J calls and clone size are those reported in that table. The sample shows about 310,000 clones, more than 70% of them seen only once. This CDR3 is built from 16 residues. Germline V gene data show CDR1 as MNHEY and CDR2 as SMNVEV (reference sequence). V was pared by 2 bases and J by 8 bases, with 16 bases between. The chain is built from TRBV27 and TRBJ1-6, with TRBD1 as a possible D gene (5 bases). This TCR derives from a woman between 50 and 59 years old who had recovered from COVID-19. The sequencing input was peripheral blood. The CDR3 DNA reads TGTGCCAGCAGTTTAGATCAGGGTGGGATTGATTCACCCCTCCACTTT. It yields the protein CASSLDQGGIDSPLHF.